Listed below are T cell receptor beta chains from one sample, sequenced in a study of blood T cell repertoires in COVID-19. Here immunoSEQ multiplex PCR was the method, and the copy in TCRdb shows in-frame clones only, minus some. The table includes 170,000 or so clones, under 85% detected once. Material: peripheral blood. Source of these receptors: a woman aged 65 to 85 with COVID-19, enrolled during active disease. Both conserved end residues are part of each CDR3. D genes are given only for firm matches. Some rows have no size entry. The others give once, few or many, or a class for an expanded clone.

J	V	size	D	CDR3	DNA
TRBJ2-1	TRBV5-4	NA	TRBD2	CASSPGLAFEYNEQFF	TGTGCCAGCAGCCCCGGACTAGCCTTTGAGTACAATGAGCAGTTCTTC
TRBJ2-2	TRBV10-3	NA	TRBD1	CAISEGDRGPFPTGELFF	TGTGCCATCAGTGAGGGGGACAGGGGGCCCTTTCCCACCGGGGAGCTGTTTTTT
TRBJ2-3	TRBV6-2/TRBV6-3	NA	TRBD2	CASSYSGRYPDTQYF	TGTGCCAGCAGTTACAGCGGGAGGTACCCAGATACGCAGTATTTT
TRBJ2-7	TRBV27	NA	TRBD2	CASSYREGAYEQYF	TGTGCCAGCAGTTATCGGGAGGGGGCCTACGAGCAGTACTTC
TRBJ1-4	TRBV5-5	NA	TRBD1	CASRGDRAGEKLFF	TGTGCCAGCAGAGGCGACAGGGCGGGCGAAAAACTGTTTTTT
TRBJ1-4	TRBV27	NA	NA	CASSIDSFNEKLFF	TGTGCCAGCAGCATTGACAGCTTTAATGAAAAACTGTTTTTT
TRBJ1-1	TRBV7-2	NA	TRBD1	CASSPGTVNTEAFF	TGTGCCAGCAGCCCTGGGACAGTGAACACTGAAGCTTTCTTT
TRBJ2-3	TRBV11-2	NA	TRBD2	CASSPRRREGTQYF	TGTGCCAGCAGCCCACGGAGGAGGGAGGGTACGCAGTATTTT
TRBJ2-5	TRBV27	NA	TRBD2	CASSLSAGGGRTLQETQYF	TGTGCCAGCAGTTTATCAGCGGGGGGCGGGAGGACCCTACAAGAGACCCAGTACTTC
TRBJ2-1	TRBV7-8	NA	NA	CASSLLESSYNEQFF	TGTGCCAGCAGCCTTCTAGAGAGCTCCTACAATGAGCAGTTCTTC
TRBJ1-2	TRBV3-1/TRBV3-2	NA	NA	CASSQVSTGYGYTF	TGTGCCAGCAGCCAAGTATCGACAGGCTATGGCTACACCTTC
TRBJ2-2	TRBV19	NA	TRBD1	CASNPGQLGGELFF	TGTGCCAGTAACCCGGGACAGCTTGGCGGGGAGCTGTTTTTT
TRBJ2-4	TRBV25-1	NA	TRBD2	CASPGGGDIQYF	TGTGCCAGCCCCGGGGGAGGGGACATTCAGTACTTC
TRBJ1-1	TRBV11-2	NA	NA	CASSFNYATEAFF	TGTGCCAGCAGCTTCAACTATGCCACTGAAGCTTTCTTT
TRBJ2-1	TRBV7-2	once	NA	CASSFGSSNEQFF	TGTGCCAGCAGCTTTGGGTCTAGCAATGAGCAGTTCTTC
TRBJ2-2	TRBV7-9	NA	NA	CASIQGSYTGELFF	TGTGCCAGCATTCAGGGTTCTTACACCGGGGAGCTGTTTTTT
TRBJ2-3	TRBV14	NA	NA	CASSQGGGTQYF	TGTGCCAGCAGCCAAGGGGGAGGTACGCAGTATTTT
TRBJ1-1	TRBV27	NA	NA	CASSWGLPLNTEAFF	TGTGCCAGCAGTTGGGGCCTCCCCCTGAACACTGAAGCTTTCTTT
TRBJ2-2	TRBV19	NA	NA	CASSGGLLNTGELFF	TGTGCCAGTAGTGGGGGACTTCTGAACACCGGGGAGCTGTTTTTT
TRBJ1-4	TRBV5-1	NA	NA	CASSPTGAVNEKLFF	TGCGCCAGCAGCCCCACAGGTGCAGTGAATGAAAAACTGTTTTTT
TRBJ2-7	TRBV4-1	NA	TRBD2	CASSKASGRDSYEQYF	TGCGCCAGCAGCAAGGCTAGCGGGAGGGATTCCTACGAGCAGTACTTC
TRBJ1-6	TRBV19	NA	NA	CASSIWGSSYNSPLHF	TGTGCCAGTAGTATTTGGGGCAGCTCCTATAATTCACCCCTCCACTTT
TRBJ1-4	TRBV6-5	NA	TRBD1	CASSYQPTGPGEKLFF	TGTGCCAGCAGTTACCAGCCGACAGGGCCCGGGGAAAAACTGTTTTTT